What follows are 16 T cell receptor beta chains derived from one specimen sequenced in a study of OX40 agonist ivuxolimab in advanced cancers. Here immunoSEQ multiplex PCR was the method, and the copy in TCRdb shows in-frame clones only, minus some. This sample has 90,000 to 100,000 clones, with roughly 95% found just once. The input for sequencing was CD4+ or CD8+ T cells sorted from blood, taken in a trial of the OX40 agonist ivuxolimab. These TCRs come from an adult with an advanced solid tumor such as melanoma, head and neck, liver or kidney cancer.

This clone is a singleton in its sample. This chain uses TRBV7-2 with TRBJ1-2; D unclear. V was clipped by 1 base and J by 8 bases, with 14 bases between them. In germline, CDR1 is SGHTA, CDR2 FQGNSA. The CDR3 extends over 14 amino acids. The CDR3 bases are TGTGCCAGCAGCTTAGGAACATTCGGAGACGGCTACACCTTC. This gives the protein CASSLGTFGDGYTF.

The rearrangement links TRBV18 to TRBJ2-7, with TRBD1 matching over 11 bases. This CDR3 contains 15 residues. CDR1 KGHSH and CDR2 LQKENI come from the germline V gene. V shed 6 bases, J shed 3 bases, and the junction held 7 bases outside the gene matches. CDR3 in DNA: TGTGCCAGCTCTCCCCGGGACAGGGGGTTCTACGAGCAGTACTTC. As protein: CASSPRDRGFYEQYF.

There are a few counts of this clone. The V gene is TRBV4-1, the J gene TRBJ1-2; unclear D gene. Germline-derived CDR1 and CDR2 are MGHRA and YSYEKL. This CDR3 region has 13 residues. V was clipped by 0 bases and J by 2 bases, with 4 bases between them. CDR3 in DNA: TGCGCCAGCAGCCAAGAGAGCAACTATGGCTACACCTTC. This gives the protein CASSQESNYGYTF.

The chain combines TRBV28 with TRBJ2-5; perhaps D is TRBD1 or TRBD2 (5 bases each). Gene TRBJ2-7 matches the end of the DNA better, so the J call may be wrong. The CDR3 totals 14 residues. The V gene's germline CDR1 is MDHEN and CDR2 SYDVKM. CDR3 amino acids: CASSLAGRGDEQYF. The CDR3 DNA reads TGTGCCAGCAGTTTAGCTGGTAGAGGGGACGAGCAGTACTTC.

The chain employs TRBV19 and TRBJ2-2, with 11 positions matching TRBD2. Germline loops: CDR1 LNHDA, CDR2 SQIVND (reference sequence). The J segment lost 5 bases and the V segment lost 0 bases, leaving 14 bases of the junction unmatched. The CDR3 loop spans 20 amino acids. The CDR3 protein is CASSIDWGLADLGETGELFF. In DNA form, the CDR3 reads TGTGCCAGTAGTATAGATTGGGGACTAGCGGACCTCGGGGAAACCGGGGAGCTGTTTTTT.

As regards this clone: Other DNA variants within this sample encode the same CDR3. This rearrangement joins TRBV4-3 to TRBJ2-7, with 9 bases identical to TRBD2. V lost 0 bases, J lost 3 bases, and 3 bases stayed unmatched. There are 15 residues in the CDR3. Germline CDR1 and CDR2: LGHNA and YSLEER. CDR3 coding DNA: TGCGCCAGCAGCCAAGACCTAGCGGGAAGCTACGAGCAGTACTTC. This gives the protein CASSQDLAGSYEQYF.

The chain is built from TRBV5-1 and TRBJ2-2; D unclear. The V and J ends lost 6 bases and 5 bases respectively, with 5 bases between them. From germline, CDR1 is SGHRS and CDR2 YFSETQ. CDR3 size: 11 residues. The CDR3 loop is CASTETGELFF. CDR3 nucleotides: TGCGCCAGCACCGAAACCGGGGAGCTGTTTTTT. The variable domain in full, completed from reference TRBV5-1 and TRBJ2-2, reads KAGVTQTPRYLIKTRGQQVTLSCSPISGHRSVSWYQQTPGQGLQFLFEYFSETQRNKGNFPGRFSGRQFSNSRSEMNVSTLELGDSALYLCASTETGELFFGEGSRLTVL.

The chain uses TRBV4-1 and TRBJ2-7; possibly TRBD2 for D (8 bases). The CDR3 covers 15 residues. The V gene lost 4 bases and the J gene lost 3 bases, with 16 bases spanning the gap. CDR1 and CDR2 (germline): MGHRA, YSYEKL. The CDR3 DNA reads TGCGCCAGCAGCCCCGGGAGGGGGCTGGGCTACGAGCAGTACTTC. This encodes CASSPGRGLGYEQYF.

This chain connects TRBV25-1 to TRBJ2-7, with D unresolved. The length of the CDR3 is 12 residues. CDR1 is MGHDK, CDR2 SYGVNS, per germline. The germline V and J ends were trimmed by 8 bases and 7 bases, with 15 bases remaining between them. As DNA, the CDR3 is TGTGCCAGCGGCCTGGAAGGGCAAGAGCAGTACTTC. Translation: CASGLEGQEQYF.

The V gene is TRBV27, the J gene TRBJ1-5; D remains unclear. Germline V gives CDR1 MNHEY, CDR2 SMNVEV (reference sequence). Trimming stripped 3 bases from V and 3 bases from J, with 12 bases between. The length of the CDR3 is 15 residues. In DNA, the CDR3 is TGTGCCAGCAGTTTCGATCAGTCAAACAATCAGCCCCAGCATTTT. Residues: CASSFDQSNNQPQHF.

The V call is TRBV29-1, the J call TRBJ2-5, with D possibly being TRBD1 (5 bases). V was trimmed by 7 bases and J by 5 bases, leaving 11 bases between them. This CDR3 spans 11 amino acids. Germline V gene lookup returns CDR1 SQVTM and CDR2 ANQGSEA. CDR3: CSAQGDETQYF. The CDR3 DNA reads as TGCAGCGCTCAGGGTGATGAGACCCAGTACTTC.

This chain uses TRBV28 with TRBJ2-3; D is unresolved. CDR3 length: 14 amino acids. Germline V gene sequence: CDR1 MDHEN, CDR2 SYDVKM. Trimming removed 7 bases at V and 4 bases at J, with 15 bases between. The CDR3 DNA reads TGTGCCAGCACGGCCGTTCTCGGCGCAGATACGCAGTATTTT. Amino acids: CASTAVLGADTQYF.

The V and J genes are TRBV30 and TRBJ2-3; D call uncertain. V was cut by 5 bases and J by 4 bases, with 13 bases left in between. The length of the CDR3 is 13 residues. CDR1 and CDR2 (germline): GTSNPN, SVGIG (reference sequence). The CDR3 DNA reads as TGTGCCTGGGGGCTTACTGGCCCAGATACGCAGTATTTT. This translates into CAWGLTGPDTQYF.

This chain uses TRBV27 with TRBJ1-5; D remains unclear. The length of the CDR3 is 14 residues. From germline, CDR1 is MNHEY and CDR2 SMNVEV (reference sequence). V shed 4 bases and J shed 7 bases, with 14 bases lying between them. DNA of the CDR3: TGTGCCAGCAGTTCGGACCGAGGAGGGCAGCCCCAGCATTTT. As protein: CASSSDRGGQPQHF.

The sample holds one count of this clone. V gene TRBV6-4 combines with J gene TRBJ2-5; D is ambiguous. The length of the CDR3 is 16 residues. Germline lookup yields CDR1 MRHNA and CDR2 SNTAGT. V shed 6 bases and J shed 5 bases, with 22 bases lying between them. As DNA, the CDR3 is TGTGCCAGCAGGAATATGACTCGGGCCTGCGTCGAGACCCAGTACTTC. This sequence encodes CASRNMTRACVETQYF.

The chain joins TRBV5-4 to TRBJ1-1, with 10 bases matching TRBD1. Per germline, CDR1 SGHNT and CDR2 YYREEE (reference sequence). The CDR3 has 14 residues. With 2 bases clipped from V and 5 bases from J, the junction kept 3 bases outside the gene matches. For the CDR3, the DNA is TGTGCCAGCAGCTTCTCGGACAGGGGGACTGAAGCTTTCTTT. This gives the protein CASSFSDRGTEAFF.